This TCR beta chain originates from a study of CD8 T cells in ankylosing spondylitis. Findings and caveats of the study: The authors found the disease-linked clones to be CD8+ and relatively rare in peripheral blood. Reportedly, matched ankylosing spondylitis synovial fluid was significantly enriched for disease-linked clones. Some motif variants had been reported before (in reactive arthritis synovial fluid and blood).

In regard to this clonotype: Its specificity is not known.

This CDR3 spans 16 amino acids. Germline assignment: CDR1 MNHNS and CDR2 SASEGT. The V gene end was trimmed by 5 bases and the J gene end by 2 bases; junction bases not matched to a gene: 6. Libraries of TCR beta came from quantitative 5'-RACE with molecular barcodes. TCRdb redid the calling of the 5' RACE reads with MiXCR, one entry per CDR3 protein. The table lists some 290,000 distinct CDR3 sequences, roughly 20% of them singletons. This chain joins TRBV6-1 and TRBJ2-3, with 11 bases fitting TRBD2. The TCR comes from a male donor with ankylosing spondylitis or in good health (not recorded which). The sequenced sample consisted of blood, either unsorted or a sorted T cell fraction (not recorded which). CDR3 residues: CASSKSSGGYTDTQYF. CDR3 DNA: TGTGCCAGCAGTAAATCTAGCGGGGGGTACACAGATACGCAGTATTTT.